This T cell receptor (beta chain) was documented in a study of T cells in Graves' hyperthyroidism and ophthalmopathy (dated by TCRdb to between 2018 and 2021). Describing the broader study: To identify TCR V-J signatures that set the groups apart, the researchers used a discovery cohort of 100 or so patients, made up of around 42 with Graves' ophthalmopathy and about 55 with stable Graves' hyperthyroidism. The paper reports TCR Vbeta CDR3 sequencing of about 140 peripheral blood samples: approximately 43 ophthalmopathy, roughly 74 hyperthyroidism and around 17 progressor patients. Following sampling, methimazole starting at 30 mg daily was given to hyperthyroidism patients, and high-dose intravenous methylprednisolone was given to ophthalmopathy patients. In addition, the study compared T-cell repertoires in thyroid tissue and in blood from five or six Graves' hyperthyroidism patients. Prospective prediction of ophthalmopathy was tested in an independent validation cohort of approximately 18 hyperthyroidism patients and 15 to 17 patients who later progressed to ophthalmopathy. The 100 discovery patients were randomly split 7:3 into training and test sets. What the research found in general, with its limitations: Most expanded thyroid clonotypes (frequency above 0.001) were also found in blood, which suggests that blood repertoires may mirror thyroid immune responses. During validation, the model predicted progression to ophthalmopathy a median of around 6 months ahead of onset, with almost 71% sensitivity and 72.22% specificity. No statistical method was used to fix the sample size in advance, and group allocation was not hidden from the investigators. A 13 V-J signature model separated ophthalmopathy from stable hyperthyroidism, with just over 85% sensitivity and 81.08% specificity in cross-validation and 80%/75% in testing.

In the germline V gene (reference sequence), CDR1 corresponds to DFQATT and CDR2 to SNEGSKA. The V end loses 1 base and the J end loses 3 bases, and a stretch of 12 bases separates them. The CDR3 goes from the cysteine to the phenylalanine over 14 residues. The CDR3 DNA has 42 bases and is translated from base 1. About this clonotype itself: Its antigen specificity is not known. Qualities for individual bases were not recorded, and no much larger clone is one base off.

Stable Graves' hyperthyroidism was defined as the absence of progression to ophthalmopathy over 18 months of follow-up. Hyperthyroidism patients were newly diagnosed, had a disease duration of under 2 months, and were aged 18 to 65 years. Any patient with an uncontrolled infection, another autoimmune disease, pregnancy or lactation was excluded. Diagnoses were based on clinical symptoms, serum thyroxine and TRAb, thyroid ultrasound and orbital computed tomography. Total RNA was extracted using Trizol reagent, and RNA quality was assessed on an Agilent 2100 Bioanalyzer. The TCR beta CDR3 regions were amplified from the RNA transcripts. A first-round RT-PCR of the TCR CDR3 used the HTBI primer set with the Qiagen OneStep RT-PCR kit. Libraries were constructed in a second round of multiplex PCR, after which size selection and purification were carried out. Paired-end sequencing of the libraries was performed with 100 bp reads on an Illumina HiSeq2000. For the original study's pipeline: Raw data were processed with SOAPnuke, discarding reads with adapters, uncalled bases, mean Phred below 15, or no exact constant-primer or identifier match. High-quality paired reads were merged using COPE v1.2.5, and each unique nucleotide sequence was defined as a clonotype. MiTCR v1.1 was used to align clonotypes to the IMGT TRBV, TRBD and TRBJ reference segments. The analysis included only V-J combinations with a frequency above 0.0001, which together covered 99% to 99.2% of the repertoires. A TCS score was defined as the ratio of F50 (clonal expansion) to E x V (chaos), with BLOSUM62-based TCRdist applied between CDR3 peptides within each V-J. Welch's t-statistics and random forest reduced fewer than 550 V-J features to 10 to 15, which were used in a naive Bayes classifier (R e1071). Thyroid-blood repertoire similarity was quantified with the Morisita-Horn index. Using fastp at Q25 and MiXCR, TCRdb reprocessed the public reads and kept productive beta chains. Each entry is one CDR3 protein sequence, shown with its most common DNA and genes. In this record, the V and J calls reflect TCRdb's handling and not the investigators' own analysis. For this sample the table gives fewer than 750,000 distinct CDR3 sequences, of which about half were detected only once. The leading ten clones occupy approximately 7.5% of the sample.

Recombination connected TRBV20-1 to TRBJ1-1; TRBD1 is a possible D gene, resting on 5 matching bases. The sample comprised peripheral blood or thyroid tissue (not recorded which). This sequence originates from a woman aged 18-29 years with Graves' hyperthyroidism. This receptor carries the CDR3 CSARGLRGDTEAFF. The DNA sequence follows: TGCAGTGCTAGAGGACTTCGGGGGGACACTGAAGCTTTCTTT.